The TCR beta chain under discussion was sequenced for a study of T-cell reconstitution after alpha-beta-depleted transplantation in children. In its sample, this clonotype was seen many times. The authors prepared the TCRbeta library with unique molecular identifiers. MiXCR was run by TCRdb on the PCR reads, yielding one entry per CDR3 protein. The sample carries around 700,000 distinct CDR3 sequences, roughly 14% recorded once. Trimming pared 4 bases from V and 2 bases from J, leaving 13 bases between. The CDR3 consists of 15 residues. CDR1 and CDR2 (germline): SGHRS, YFSETQ. The source of this sequence is a girl aged 2-10 years with congenital amegakaryocytic thrombocytopenia, due to receive a stem cell transplant. Sequencing used PBMCs, obtained before TCRalphabeta/CD19-depleted stem cell transplant. V is TRBV5-1 and J is TRBJ1-5; no clear D. The CDR3 nucleotides are TGCGCCAGCAGCCCCTTATCTGGGGGCAATCAGCCCCAGCATTTT. Translating it yields CASSPLSGGNQPQHF.